One T cell receptor (beta chain) is described in this entry. The antigen is undetermined. Treatment: oral pan-JAK inhibitor, 5-10 mg twice daily. Germline V gene lookup returns CDR1 LNHDA and CDR2 SQIVND (reference sequence). V was cut by 10 bases and J by 2 bases, with 17 bases left in between. This CDR3 has 15 residues. The authors extracted RNA and reverse transcribed it into cDNA as the sequencing template. This table comes from immunoSEQ multiplex PCR, and its TCRdb copy is limited to in-frame clones, with some not included. The sample has 75,000 to 100,000 clones, around 71% seen once; the top ten hold 15% to 20%. The data originate from a study of CD8+ T cells in alopecia areata. Whole-study context: Treated patients took oral tofacitinib at 5 to 10 mg twice daily.

Study-wide points: Whether baseline CD8+ expansion is linked to response remains uncertain, given a single nonresponder. Treatment with tofacitinib significantly lowered scalp clonality and reduced expanded CD8+ clones among the top 100. A great number of expanded lesional clones endured in scalp and blood during tofacitinib.

Here the sequenced sample was CD8+ T cells sorted from blood, taken at week 44, from a patient treated with tofacitinib. The source of this sequence is a human donor with alopecia areata. The chain employs TRBV19 and TRBJ2-2; D is unresolved. CDR3 region: CAIGPGRINTGELFF. The CDR3 DNA reads TGTGCCATTGGCCCCGGACGAATAAACACCGGGGAGCTGTTTTTT.